This T cell receptor (beta chain) was found in a study of T-cell memory formation after mild COVID-19. Overall study context: TCR clusters showed largely donor specificity. Study-level points and caveats: Prior to infection, memory already included some responding clones, suggesting cross-reactive memory joined. Among CD4+ contracting clones, most were CM and EM, and CD8+ ones EMRA. Clones contracting day 15 to 85 were balanced CD4/CD8; later expanders leaned CD4+.

The CDR3 spans 15 residues. V was clipped by 1 base and J by 7 bases, with 15 bases between them. CDR1 and CDR2 from the germline V gene are SGHNT and YENEEA. Each CDR3 protein is one row after TCRdb ran MiXCR on the 5' RACE reads. The table records 90,000 to 120,000 distinct CDR3 sequences, roughly a sixth of them present only once. As for this clonotype: The antigen remains unidentified.

The chain carries TRBV11-3 and TRBJ2-3; D ambiguous. The sequenced sample was PBMCs or a T cell subset sorted from them (not recorded which). The receptor was derived from a man younger than 30 who had mild COVID-19 (a few samples of this study predate the infection). Cell type and time point are not known. The CDR3 region is CASSLAHHSAYTQYF. CDR3 bases: TGTGCCAGCAGCTTAGCTCATCATAGTGCATATACGCAGTATTTT.